These 18 T cell receptor beta chains were all obtained from the same sample, sequenced in a study of T cell repertoires in cytomegalovirus infection. TCRdb analysed the reads with MiXCR anew, one entry per CDR3 protein. The table includes approximately 730,000 distinct CDR3 sequences, approximately 33% detected once. These receptors' antigens are unknown. Sequences were derived from cultured PBMCs, sampled from culture after CMV antigen stimulation. These receptors were collected from a human donor in good health (CMV status not recorded). Some clones in this sample may be carry-over from other donors' samples.

Points on this clonotype: One end of the junction fails to match germline, which may point to a read error. The V call is TRBV28, the J call TRBJ1-1; possible D gene TRBD1, 5 bases. CDR1 MDHEN and CDR2 SYDVKM come from the germline V gene. The CDR3 is 11 amino acids. The CDR3 sequence: CASSYRGEGTF. The CDR3 nucleotides are TGTGCCAGCAGCTACCGGGGGGAGGGTACCTTT.

The chain joins TRBV6-2 or TRBV6-3 to TRBJ2-2, with TRBD2 as a possible D gene (5 bases). Germline CDR1 MNHEY, CDR2 SVGEGT. This CDR3 spans 15 amino acids. Trimming shortened V by 2 bases and J by 1 base, and 8 bases separated the two germline ends. The CDR3 DNA follows: TGTGCCAGCAGTTACCCCAGCGGGAACACCGGGGAGCTGTTTTTT. It specifies CASSYPSGNTGELFF.

This clonotype has only a few counts. The chain links TRBV5-4 to TRBJ1-3; 7 bases map to TRBD1. Per germline, CDR1 SGHNT and CDR2 YYREEE (reference sequence). The CDR3 extends over 15 amino acids. The ends lost 4 bases at V and 1 base at J; junction bases unmatched: 5. The CDR3 DNA reads as TGTGCCAGCAGCGGCGCGACAGGGTCTGGAAACACCATATATTTT. Its translation: CASSGATGSGNTIYF.

The rearrangement links TRBV5-1 to TRBJ2-5; 11 nucleotides align to TRBD2. After removal of 4 bases from V and 4 bases from J, the junction contained 21 bases not matched to a gene. This CDR3 comprises 20 residues. Germline V gives CDR1 SGHRS, CDR2 YFSETQ. The CDR3 DNA is TGCGCCAGCAGCCCGGACACCACGGGACCGGGACTAGCGGTAATAGAGACCCAGTACTTC. This codes for CASSPDTTGPGLAVIETQYF.

The rearrangement uses TRBV6-1 and TRBJ1-5; 7 bases agree with TRBD1. This CDR3 has 17 residues. Germline CDR1 and CDR2: MNHNS and SASEGT. J gave up 1 base and V 2 bases, and 8 bases lay outside the gene matches. CDR3 protein: CASSEYPAGQSNQPQHF. CDR3 coding DNA: TGTGCCAGCAGTGAATACCCCGCGGGACAGAGCAATCAGCCCCAGCATTTT.

In this sample, this clonotype turned up many times. The V and J genes are TRBV7-8 and TRBJ2-7, with TRBD2 identical over 8 bases. The germline V gene encodes CDR1 SGHVS and CDR2 FQNEAQ. With 6 bases clipped from V and 5 bases from J, the junction kept 15 bases outside the gene matches. This CDR3 spans 16 amino acids. The chain's CDR3 is CASSPRRASGLHEQYF. Written as DNA, the CDR3 is TGTGCCAGCAGTCCACGTCGAGCTAGCGGGCTGCACGAGCAGTACTTC.

This clonotype came up many times. The rearrangement uses TRBV7-8 and TRBJ2-1; D might be TRBD2 (6 bases). The length of the CDR3 is 14 residues. From germline, CDR1 is SGHVS and CDR2 FQNEAQ. The V and J ends lost 5 bases and 0 bases respectively, with 8 bases between them. The CDR3 here is CASSPRDSYNEQFF. DNA for the CDR3: TGTGCCAGCAGCCCGCGGGACTCCTACAATGAGCAGTTCTTC. The full variable domain, completed using reference TRBV7-8 and TRBJ2-1, is GAGVSQSPRYKVAKRGQDVALRCDPISGHVSLFWYQQALGQGPEFLTYFQNEAQLDKSGLPSDRFFAERPEGSVSTLKIQRTQQEDSAVYLCASSPRDSYNEQFFGPGTRLTVL.

This clonotype was counted between two and nine times. V and J are TRBV7-2 and TRBJ1-5, with D possibly matching TRBD1 (5 bases). CDR3 length equals 15 residues. CDR1 and CDR2 from the germline V gene are SGHTA and FQGNSA. Trimming stripped 0 bases from V and 7 bases from J, with 13 bases between. The CDR3 is CASSLAGGVSQPQHF. DNA of the CDR3: TGTGCCAGCAGCTTAGCGGGAGGGGTATCGCAGCCCCAGCATTTT. Full variable domain (rest looked up from reference TRBV7-2 and TRBJ1-5): GAGVSQSPSNKVTEKGKDVELRCDPISGHTALYWYRQSLGQGLEFLIYFQGNSAPDKSGLPSDRFSAERTGGSVSTLTIQRTQQEDSAVYLCASSLAGGVSQPQHFGDGTRLSIL.

In DNA, the CDR3 is TGTGCCAGCGTCCGGGACACCCTTGAGGGAAACACCATATATTTT. It yields the protein CASVRDTLEGNTIYF. The rearrangement joins TRBV28 to TRBJ1-3; D might be TRBD1 (6 bases). The CDR3 consists of 15 residues. CDR1 and CDR2 (germline): MDHEN, SYDVKM. Trimming left V 8 bases short and J 4 bases short, with 18 bases between.

There are a few counts of this clonotype. The chain combines TRBV5-6 with TRBJ1-6; D is undetermined. In germline, CDR1 is SGHDT, CDR2 YYEEEE. Trimming removed 5 bases from V and 8 bases from J, with 11 bases in between. The CDR3 runs 13 residues. The CDR3 spells CASRSDWDSPLHF. The CDR3 DNA sequence: TGTGCCAGCAGGTCCGACTGGGATTCACCCCTCCACTTT.

The CDR3 DNA follows: TGTGCCAGCACCCCGCAGGGGGCCAACGTCCTGACTTTC. Protein product: CASTPQGANVLTF. The gene calls are TRBV6-1 and TRBJ2-6, with D unresolved. Germline-derived CDR1 and CDR2 are MNHNS and SASEGT. The CDR3 loop spans 13 amino acids. V lost 7 bases and J lost 4, with 8 bases in between.

In DNA, the CDR3 is TGTGCCAGCAGTGAACAGAATGGCTACACCTTC. Translation gives CASSEQNGYTF. This chain joins TRBV2 and TRBJ1-2; D uncertain. V was trimmed by 2 bases and J by 6 bases, leaving 4 bases between them. The CDR3 consists of 11 residues. Germline V gene lookup returns CDR1 SNHLY and CDR2 FYNNEI.

The chain employs TRBV4-1 and TRBJ1-1; no clear D gene. V shed 3 bases and J shed 5 bases, with 10 bases lying between them. Germline V gene lookup returns CDR1 MGHRA and CDR2 YSYEKL. The CDR3 is made up of 13 amino acids. CDR3 sequence reads: CASSQPWVTEAFF. The CDR3 nucleotides are TGCGCCAGCAGCCAGCCCTGGGTTACTGAAGCTTTCTTT.

The chain combines TRBV7-9 with TRBJ1-1; D gene ambiguous. With 5 bases removed from V and 7 bases from J, the gap between germline ends came to 11 bases. The germline gives CDR1 SEHNR, CDR2 FQNEAQ (reference sequence). This CDR3 region has 12 residues. The CDR3 coding sequence is TGTGCCAGCAGCGATCCAGCTGGTGAAGCTTTCTTT. It yields the protein CASSDPAGEAFF.

There are a few counts of this clonotype. The chain couples TRBV20-1 to TRBJ2-3; 8 positions match TRBD2. This CDR3 is built from 15 residues. The germline V gene encodes CDR1 DFQATT and CDR2 SNEGSKA (reference sequence). V lost 0 bases, J lost 2 bases, and 4 bases stayed unmatched. The DNA for the CDR3 is TGCAGTGCTAGAGATTTCGGGGGGGTCACAGATACGCAGTATTTT. Encoded protein: CSARDFGGVTDTQYF.

The chain employs TRBV28 and TRBJ1-3; D gene unclear. V was clipped by 8 bases and J by 2 bases, with 13 bases between them. CDR3 length: 14 residues. The germline V gene has CDR1 MDHEN and CDR2 SYDVKM. DNA for the CDR3: TGTGCCAGCCAAGCCCCAGCCACTGGAAACACCATATATTTT. This codes for CASQAPATGNTIYF.

There are a few counts of this clonotype. The chain recombines TRBV30 with TRBJ1-5; TRBD1 matches 7 bases. V gave up 1 base and J gave up 5 bases; unmatched junction bases: 5. The CDR3 has 14 residues. The germline V gene has CDR1 GTSNPN and CDR2 SVGIG (reference sequence). In DNA, the CDR3 is TGTGCCTGGAGTGAGGACAGGACTTATCAGCCCCAGCATTTT. This gives the protein CAWSEDRTYQPQHF.

V is TRBV20-1 and J is TRBJ1-1, with D possibly being TRBD1 (6 bases). Trimming removed 6 bases at V and 3 bases at J, with 14 bases between. Germline values: CDR1 DFQATT, CDR2 SNEGSKA (reference sequence). This CDR3 contains 13 residues. In DNA form, the CDR3 reads TGCAGTGCCCTAGGGGGGGGCGACACTGAAGCTTTCTTT. This sequence encodes CSALGGGDTEAFF.